This entry describes one TCR beta chain. Its specificity is not known. The sample comes from a study of OX40 agonist ivuxolimab in advanced cancers. The overall study: Mean age 60 years, range roughly 20 to 85; 82.7% male. Study-level findings and limits: At 0.1 to 3.0 mg/kg, CD4+ and CD8+ blood T cells expanded clonally by week 6. CD8+ T cells were the subset that, on average, had more expanded clones than CD4+.

Clones were read by immunoSEQ multiplex PCR, and TCRdb kept only the in-frame ones, dropping some. The data show some 87,000 clones, with 90% seen just once and around 1.6% held by the top ten. CDR1 and CDR2 from the germline V gene are SNHLY and FYNNEI. This CDR3 has 15 residues. The ends were cut back, 4 bases at V and 2 bases at J, with 15 bases in the middle. The receptor comes from an adult with an advanced solid tumor such as melanoma, head and neck, liver or kidney cancer. The sequencing used CD4+ or CD8+ T cells sorted from blood, collected in a trial of the OX40 agonist ivuxolimab. This chain joins TRBV2 and TRBJ2-7, with no clear D. The CDR3 region has the DNA TGTGCCAGCAGTGGGGCGCGCAGGCTTACCTACGAGCAGTACTTC. Encoded protein: CASSGARRLTYEQYF. Full variable domain (remainder filled in from reference TRBV2 and TRBJ2-7): EPEVTQTPSHQVTQMGQEVILRCVPISNHLYFYWYRQILGQKVEFLVSFYNNEISEKSEIFDDQFSVERPDGSNFTLKIRSTKLEDSAMYFCASSGARRLTYEQYFGPGTRLTVT.